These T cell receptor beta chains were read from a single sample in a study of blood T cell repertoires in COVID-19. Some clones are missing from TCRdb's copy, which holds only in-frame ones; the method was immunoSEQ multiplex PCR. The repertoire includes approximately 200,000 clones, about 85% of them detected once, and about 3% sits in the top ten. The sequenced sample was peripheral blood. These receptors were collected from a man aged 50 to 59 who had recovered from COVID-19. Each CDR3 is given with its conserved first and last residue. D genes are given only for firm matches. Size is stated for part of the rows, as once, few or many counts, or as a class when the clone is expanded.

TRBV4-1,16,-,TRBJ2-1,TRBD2,CASSPGLAGSYNEQFF,TGCGCCAGCAGCCCCGGACTAGCGGGCTCCTACAATGAGCAGTTCTTC
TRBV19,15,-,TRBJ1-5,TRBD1,CASMGGQGGDQPQHF,TGTGCCAGTATGGGCGGACAGGGAGGGGATCAGCCCCAGCATTTT
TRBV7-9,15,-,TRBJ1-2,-,CASSFKAGSDYGYTF,TGTGCCAGCAGCTTTAAAGCCGGGAGTGACTATGGCTACACCTTC
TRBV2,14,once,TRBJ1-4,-,CASKRGAANEKLFF,TGTGCCAGCAAACGGGGGGCAGCTAATGAAAAACTGTTTTTT
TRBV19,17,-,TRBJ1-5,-,CASRKGFFGQLNQPQHF,TGTGCCAGTCGAAAGGGGTTTTTCGGCCAGCTAAATCAGCCCCAGCATTTT
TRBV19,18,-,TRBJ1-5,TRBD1,CASSPRDRGLSGNQPQHF,TGTGCCAGTAGTCCTCGGGACAGGGGATTGAGCGGCAATCAGCCCCAGCATTTT
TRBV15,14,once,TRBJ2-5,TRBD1,CATALDRVGETQYF,TGTGCCACAGCCTTGGACAGGGTGGGAGAGACCCAGTACTTC
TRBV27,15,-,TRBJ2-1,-,CASSFSAGNHNEQFF,TGTGCCAGCAGTTTTTCGGCAGGGAACCACAATGAGCAGTTCTTC
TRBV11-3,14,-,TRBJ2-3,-,CASSLGGITDTQYF,TGTGCCAGCAGCTTAGGCGGGATTACAGATACGCAGTATTTT
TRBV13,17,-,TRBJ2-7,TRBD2,CASSLGRIQAGVGEQYF,TGTGCCAGCAGCTTAGGCCGGATACAAGCGGGAGTAGGCGAGCAGTACTTC
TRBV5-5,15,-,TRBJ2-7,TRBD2,CASSLGLAVSYEQYF,TGTGCCAGCAGCTTGGGGCTAGCGGTCTCCTACGAGCAGTACTTC
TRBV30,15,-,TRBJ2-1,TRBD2,CAWTGTLAGGDEQFF,TGTGCCTGGACCGGTACGCTAGCGGGGGGGGATGAGCAGTTCTTC
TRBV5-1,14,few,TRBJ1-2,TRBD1,CASSFQTGAYGYTF,TGCGCCAGCAGCTTTCAGACAGGGGCCTATGGCTACACCTTC
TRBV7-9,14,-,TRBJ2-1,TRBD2,CASSLGAGVDEQFF,TGTGCCAGCAGCTTAGGAGCGGGGGTGGATGAGCAGTTCTTC
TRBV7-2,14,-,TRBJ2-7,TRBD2,CASSLDGTSGSQYF,TGTGCCAGCAGCCTAGACGGGACTAGCGGGAGTCAGTACTTC
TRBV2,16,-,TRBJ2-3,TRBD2,CASSEGLAGVTDTQYF,TGTGCCAGCAGTGAGGGACTAGCGGGAGTCACAGATACGCAGTATTTT
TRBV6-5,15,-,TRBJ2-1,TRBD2,CASTKAGVSYNEQFF,TGTGCCAGCACAAAAGCGGGGGTCTCCTACAATGAGCAGTTCTTC
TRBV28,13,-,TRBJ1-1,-,CASRPQGSTEAFF,TGTGCCAGCAGGCCTCAGGGGAGCACTGAAGCTTTCTTT
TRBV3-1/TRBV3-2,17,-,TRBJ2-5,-,CASSQENAANLQETQYF,TGTGCCAGCAGCCAAGAAAACGCAGCGAACTTACAAGAGACCCAGTACTTC
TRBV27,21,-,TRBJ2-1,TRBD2,CASSFKGQGLAGKGGYNEQFF,TGTGCCAGCAGTTTTAAGGGACAGGGACTAGCGGGAAAGGGGGGTTACAATGAGCAGTTCTTC
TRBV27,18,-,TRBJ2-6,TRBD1,CASSFVGQGAPGANVLTF,TGTGCCAGCAGTTTTGTCGGACAGGGAGCCCCTGGGGCCAACGTCCTGACTTTC
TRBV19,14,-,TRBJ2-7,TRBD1,CASRTGQGIYEQYF,TGTGCCAGTAGAACGGGACAGGGGATCTACGAGCAGTACTTC
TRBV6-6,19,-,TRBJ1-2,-,CASSPTTGLIGGFIYGYTF,TGTGCCAGCAGTCCTACCACAGGGTTGATCGGTGGCTTCATCTATGGCTACACCTTC
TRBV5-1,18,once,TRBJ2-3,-,CASRGGLFHQWGTDTQYF,TGCGCCAGCAGGGGCGGACTCTTCCATCAATGGGGCACAGATACGCAGTATTTT
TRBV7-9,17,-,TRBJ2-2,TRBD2,CASSLGGTSLRTGELFF,TGTGCCAGCAGCTTGGGGGGGACCTCACTACGCACCGGGGAGCTGTTTTTT
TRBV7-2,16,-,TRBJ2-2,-,CASSKPGLTATGELFF,TGTGCCAGCAGCAAACCGGGTCTGACGGCCACCGGGGAGCTGTTTTTT
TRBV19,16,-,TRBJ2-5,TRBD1,CASSSGTGASQETQYF,TGTGCCAGTAGTTCCGGGACAGGGGCCTCTCAAGAGACCCAGTACTTC
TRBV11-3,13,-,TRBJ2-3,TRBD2,CASRGLATDTQYF,TGTGCCAGCAGGGGACTAGCAACTGATACGCAGTATTTT
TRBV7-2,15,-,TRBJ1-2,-,CASSTPGQGNYGYTF,TGTGCCAGCAGTACACCGGGACAAGGAAACTATGGCTACACCTTC
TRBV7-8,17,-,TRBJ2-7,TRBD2,CASTSRATSGRAYEQYF,TGTGCCAGCACGTCTAGGGCGACTAGCGGGAGGGCCTACGAGCAGTACTTC